The 8 T cell receptor beta chains presented below share a single source sample, sequenced in a study of persistence of HIV-infected CD4 T cells. The libraries were made with immunoSEQ version 4 in survey mode. Some clones are missing from TCRdb's copy, which holds only in-frame ones; the method was immunoSEQ multiplex PCR. The sample lists about 28,000 clones, roughly four fifths occurring once. The stimulus was lysate of CMV-infected fibroblasts, around 10 ug/mL. Sorted nonresponding memory CD4+ T cells were CD40L-negative, CD69-negative, CD45RO-high. These receptors are not linked to any known antigen. Sequenced here: CD4+ T cells sorted from PBMCs after roughly 18-hour stimulation, sampled from a patient who received antiretroviral therapy. These TCRs come from an adult man with HIV who was CMV-seropositive.

V and J are TRBV6-4 and TRBJ1-4; tentatively, D is TRBD1 (5 bases). Deletions cut 3 bases from V and 10 bases from J, with 12 bases between. The V gene's germline CDR1 is MRHNA and CDR2 SNTAGT. The length of the CDR3 is 13 residues. The CDR3 nucleotides are TGTGCCAGCAGTGAAGTGGCAGGGCGAAAACTGTTTTTT. Protein: CASSEVAGRKLFF.

The chain employs TRBV6-5 and TRBJ2-3; D is possibly TRBD2 (5 bases). The CDR3 sequence is 15 residues long. CDR1 is MNHEY and CDR2 is SVGAGI in the germline V gene. Trimming removed 8 bases from V and 0 bases from J, with 15 bases in between. The CDR3 reads CASRRTDSSTDTQYF. DNA for the CDR3: TGTGCCAGCCGGAGGACTGACTCTAGCACAGATACGCAGTATTTT.

The rearrangement links TRBV6-1 to TRBJ2-3; D might be TRBD1 (5 bases). V shed 2 bases and J shed 2 bases, with 14 bases lying between them. Germline V gene sequence: CDR1 MNHNS, CDR2 SASEGT. CDR3 length: 16 amino acids. The CDR3 DNA reads as TGTGCCAGCAGTGAAAGGAAGGGGAAACCCACAGATACGCAGTATTTT. As protein: CASSERKGKPTDTQYF.

The V call is TRBV2, the J call TRBJ2-3; 8 nucleotides agree with TRBD2. This CDR3 has 13 residues. V lost 7 bases, J lost 2 bases, and 2 bases stayed unmatched. Looked up from germline, CDR1 is SNHLY and CDR2 is FYNNEI. CDR3 region: CASKAGATDTQYF. The CDR3 DNA is TGTGCCAGCAAAGCGGGGGCCACAGATACGCAGTATTTT.

This clone has more than one count but fewer than ten. V is TRBV25-1 and J is TRBJ2-2; no clear D gene. Per germline, CDR1 MGHDK and CDR2 SYGVNS. V dropped 3 bases and J dropped 4 bases, with 6 bases sitting between them. The CDR3 is 13 amino acids. The CDR3 bases are TGTGCCAGCAGTGACCCGTTCACCGGGGAGCTGTTTTTT. Translated: CASSDPFTGELFF.

This sequence joins TRBV15 and TRBJ1-2, with 7 bases matching TRBD1. The CDR3 consists of 14 residues. V dropped 5 bases and J dropped 4; count of bases not matched to a gene: 7. Germline V gives CDR1 LNHNV, CDR2 YYDKDF (reference sequence). The CDR3 coding sequence is TGTGCCACCAGCCCTAGACAGGGTGGCTATGGCTACACCTTC. Translated, it gives CATSPRQGGYGYTF.

This clone was detected a few times. The gene calls are TRBV10-3 and TRBJ2-7, with TRBD2 matching over 9 bases. J was trimmed by 0 bases and V by 10 bases; bases with no gene match: 10. CDR1 is ENHRY and CDR2 is SYGVKD in the germline V gene. CDR3 size: 15 residues. The CDR3 DNA follows: TGTGCCAGCGACTCTAAAGCGGGGGGCTCCTACGAGCAGTACTTC. Protein: CASDSKAGGSYEQYF.

This chain joins TRBV6-1 and TRBJ2-3; D is possibly TRBD1 (6 bases). The CDR3 length is 14 residues. Trimming shortened V by 3 bases and J by 3 bases, and 10 bases separated the two germline ends. The V gene's germline CDR1 is MNHNS and CDR2 SASEGT. CDR3 sequence: CASSDRGWTDTQYF. The CDR3 DNA reads TGTGCCAGCAGTGACAGGGGATGGACAGATACGCAGTATTTT.